A single T cell receptor (beta chain) is shown here with its context. Its cognate antigen has yet to be identified. No base-level quality is on record; no much larger clone is a single base apart. Unstimulated Tregs (CD4+CD25+CD127-), CD4+ non-Tregs (CD4+CD25-), CD4 and CD8 cells were FACS-sorted from thawed PBMCs. Blood from healthy controls was obtained either as purchased buffy coats or from healthy volunteers. Healthy control blood was processed by Ficoll density gradient to PBMCs and cryopreserved; patient PBMCs were collected before and after transplant. The sample originates from a study of Tregs in tolerant kidney transplant recipients (dated by TCRdb to between 2017 and 2020). For context, the study as a whole: Before combined kidney and bone marrow transplantation, this study identified donor-specific regulatory T cells using TCRbeta sequencing and then followed those same cells after transplant. TCRbeta repertoire sequencing was used in a few healthy controls to compare several ways of expanding Tregs specific for an allogeneic donor. Paper-wide results and their limitations: Expanding Tregs with activated donor B cells appeared to identify the most biologically relevant and donor-specific TCRbeta repertoire. Because the study included only a small number of patients, the results must be confirmed in larger populations and under other immunosuppression protocols. Biological reproducibility was not examined directly, but technical replication error appeared to be minimal.

V gives up 0 bases and J gives up 0 bases, and the segment between their germline ends measures 14 bases. The CDR3 holds 17 amino acids from the cysteine to the phenylalanine. Just the 51-base CDR3 DNA is kept, in frame starting at base 1. Based on the germline V gene, the CDR1 and CDR2 sequences are LGHNA and YNFKEQ. For TCRbeta CDR3 sequencing, genomic DNA was extracted from sorted cells using the QIAGEN DNeasy Blood and Tissue Kit. High-throughput TCRbeta CDR3 sequencing, which included PCR amplification with bias correction and internal controls, was done commercially through immunoSEQ. In the paper's pipeline: Unique productive TCRbeta sequences were defined by CDR3 nucleotide sequence where primers matched, and otherwise by CDR3 amino acid sequence together with Vbeta and Jbeta genes. To correct sorting error, sequences shared between sorted populations at a frequency ratio of 2:1 or less were removed; the rest were assigned to the higher population. Donor-reactive sequences were defined as at least 5-fold expanded in CFSE-low cells versus unstimulated cells, with frequency of at least 0.01% in CFSE-low cells. Jensen-Shannon divergence, calculated on the top 100 TCRbeta sequences ranked by frequency, was used to quantify repertoire divergence. For samples with multiple sequencing runs, sorting error was corrected in each run separately before the runs were combined. Drawn from immuneACCESS, this table holds only the in-frame rearrangements with V and J called that TCRdb kept. Clones are partly lost; checked studies trace under half to an unresolved V gene and leave the rest unexplained. V, J and clone size derive from that table, while D and trimming were established from the DNA sequence. In all, the sample holds 92,000 or so clones, and 85% to 95% of those were seen once. Together, the top ten hold over 4% of the sample.

The source material was CD8+ T cells from blood. The V gene is TRBV4-2 and the J gene is TRBJ2-5, with TRBD2 tentatively as D gene (6 bases match). The TCR sequence derives from a human donor in good health. The DNA sequence is given as TGTGCCAGCAGCCAAGAGGGGGGTTGGGGAAACCAAGAGACCCAGTACTTC. It encodes CASSQEGGWGNQETQYF.